This is a list of T cell receptor beta chains from one sample in a study of CD8 T cells in Susac syndrome. One entry per CDR3 protein results from TCRdb running MiXCR on the immunoSEQ multiplex PCR reads. Seen here are 300,000 to 350,000 distinct CDR3 sequences, roughly 94% observed once, and the top ten hold roughly 0.059%. The sample was CD4+ T cells from PBMCs. The source of these receptors is a human donor with multiple sclerosis. The CDR3 runs from the conserved cysteine through the conserved F or W. Fields, in order: D gene, clone size, J gene, V gene, CDR3 protein, CDR3 DNA. D genes are given only for firm matches. Expanded clones get a size class; other rows say once, few or many, or leave the size out.

TRBD1,few,TRBJ1-1,TRBV7-2,CASSRKQGANTEAFF,TGTGCCAGCAGCCGAAAACAGGGGGCGAACACTGAAGCTTTCTTT
-,once,TRBJ2-1,TRBV3-1,CASSQVASRNEQFF,TGTGCCAGCAGCCAAGTGGCTAGCAGGAATGAGCAGTTCTTC
TRBD1,-,TRBJ1-2,TRBV20-1,CSATPGQGYGYTF,TGCAGTGCTACACCGGGACAGGGATATGGCTACACCTTC
-,-,TRBJ2-7,TRBV6-1,CASSEAGMGLPSVEQYF,TGTGCCAGCAGTGAAGCGGGTATGGGCCTTCCAAGCGTCGAGCAGTACTTC
TRBD1,-,TRBJ1-4,TRBV18,CASSPRHRGQLEKLFF,TGTGCCAGCTCACCCCGGCACAGGGGGCAACTTGAAAAACTGTTTTTT
-,-,TRBJ2-1,TRBV7-3,CASSPRGADNEQFF,TGTGCCAGCAGCCCCAGGGGGGCGGACAATGAGCAGTTCTTC
-,-,TRBJ2-2,TRBV5-1,CASSLDSPANTGELFF,TGCGCCAGCAGCTTGGACAGCCCCGCGAACACCGGGGAGCTGTTTTTT
-,-,TRBJ2-1,TRBV24-1,CATQQDSNEQFF,TGTGCCACCCAACAGGATTCCAATGAGCAGTTCTTC
-,once,TRBJ1-1,TRBV29-1,CSVEGRTVTEAFF,TGCAGCGTTGAGGGACGGACTGTAACTGAAGCTTTCTTT
TRBD2,-,TRBJ2-3,TRBV19,CATVQRGTDTQYF,TGTGCAACCGTCCAGCGGGGTACAGATACGCAGTATTTT
-,-,TRBJ1-1,TRBV6-5,CASSSTRGRREAFF,TGTGCCAGCAGTTCAACAAGGGGGAGGAGGGAAGCTTTCTTT
-,-,TRBJ1-3,TRBV30,CAWSVVGGFSSSGNTIYF,TGTGCCTGGTCCGTGGTCGGGGGCTTCTCCAGCTCTGGAAACACCATATATTTT
-,once,TRBJ1-1,TRBV9,CASSPYDTMNTEAFF,TGTGCCAGCAGCCCTTACGACACCATGAACACTGAAGCTTTCTTT
-,-,TRBJ2-5,TRBV6-2/TRBV6-3,CASTLEGVGTQYF,TGTGCCAGCACCCTCGAGGGGGTTGGGACCCAGTACTTC
-,-,TRBJ2-3,TRBV14,CASSQMEASATDTQYF,TGTGCCAGCAGCCAGATGGAGGCTAGCGCTACAGATACGCAGTATTTT
TRBD2,-,TRBJ2-1,TRBV5-4,CASSLVGGYYNEQFF,TGTGCCAGCAGCTTGGTGGGAGGGTACTACAATGAGCAGTTCTTC
-,once,TRBJ2-7,TRBV11-2,CASSLDRLTLYEQYF,TGTGCCAGCAGCTTAGACCGACTCACTCTCTACGAGCAGTACTTC
TRBD2,-,TRBJ2-1,TRBV7-8,CASSRGTSGTDEQFF,TGTGCCAGCAGCCGAGGGACTAGCGGGACGGATGAGCAGTTCTTC
-,-,TRBJ1-1,TRBV5-1,CASSSNRRTALNTEAFF,TGCGCCAGCAGCTCGAATCGCAGGACAGCTCTGAACACTGAAGCTTTCTTT
-,-,TRBJ2-1,TRBV20-1,CSARGTGSYNEQFF,TGCAGTGCTAGAGGCACGGGCTCCTACAATGAGCAGTTCTTC
-,-,TRBJ1-1,TRBV12-3/TRBV12-4,CASSPGPAQDTEAFF,TGTGCCAGCAGCCCTGGACCAGCTCAGGACACTGAAGCTTTCTTT
-,-,TRBJ2-5,TRBV12-3/TRBV12-4,CASSQRQRQETQYF,TGTGCCAGCAGTCAGAGACAGCGTCAAGAGACCCAGTACTTC
TRBD1,-,TRBJ1-1,TRBV6-1,CASSRQGQTMNTEAFF,TGTGCCAGCAGCAGACAGGGTCAGACCATGAACACTGAAGCTTTCTTT
-,-,TRBJ1-1,TRBV29-1,CSVDEDLRTEAFF,TGCAGCGTTGACGAGGACCTTCGCACTGAAGCTTTCTTT
TRBD1,-,TRBJ1-6,TRBV7-8,CASSLLGQGSSPLHF,TGTGCCAGCAGCCTCCTTGGACAGGGAAGTTCACCCCTCCACTTT
-,-,TRBJ2-1,TRBV3-1,CASSPKTFGARFF,TGTGCCAGCAGCCCCAAGACGTTTGGTGCCCGTTTCTTC
TRBD1,once,TRBJ2-7,TRBV18,CASSPRLVGGQGLTYEQYF,TGTGCCAGCTCACCACGGTTGGTCGGTGGACAGGGACTGACCTACGAGCAGTACTTC
-,-,TRBJ2-5,TRBV7-9,CASSFDSYSQYF,TGTGCCAGCAGCTTCGACTCGTACTCCCAGTACTTC